The 30 T cell receptor beta chains given below trace back to one sample, sequenced in a study of PD-1 blockade in mismatch repair-deficient tumors. Generated by immunoSEQ multiplex PCR, the TCRdb table keeps only in-frame clones and is missing some. The top ten clones hold roughly 8.1% of a sample with around 52,000 clones, more than 65% of them seen once. The material sequenced was peripheral blood, taken approximately 18 weeks after starting pembrolizumab. The receptors derive from an adult with mismatch repair-deficient cancer.

CDR3 sequence: CASSSYQFQGTGELFF. The CDR3 nucleotides read TGTGCCAGTAGTTCATACCAATTCCAGGGAACCGGGGAGCTGTTTTTT. The chain employs TRBV19 and TRBJ2-2; D might be TRBD1 (5 bases). Germline CDR1 reads LNHDA; CDR2 reads SQIVND (reference sequence). The CDR3 is made up of 16 amino acids. With 5 bases removed from V and 5 bases from J, the gap between germline ends came to 18 bases.

This sequence joins TRBV6-5 and TRBJ1-5; 7 bases line up with TRBD1. CDR1 and CDR2 (germline): MNHEY, SVGAGI. The junction had 5 bases not matched to a gene; V was cut back by 5 bases and J by 4 bases. The CDR3 contains 14 residues. CDR3 sequence reads: CASSIQGQNQPQHF. Written as DNA, the CDR3 is TGTGCCAGCAGTATACAGGGACAGAATCAGCCCCAGCATTTT.

The chain combines TRBV6-5 with TRBJ1-2, with D uncertain. Germline-derived CDR1 and CDR2 are MNHEY and SVGAGI. Between the trimmed V and J ends, which lost 4 bases and 8 bases, there was a span of 17 bases. The CDR3 extends over 14 amino acids. This CDR3 is CASSSGGEGRGYTF. DNA for the CDR3: TGTGCCAGCAGTTCGGGCGGGGAGGGTCGAGGCTACACCTTC.

The chain has TRBV18 and TRBJ2-6; D is unresolved. CDR3 size: 16 residues. CDR1 is KGHSH and CDR2 is LQKENI in the germline V gene. Trimming took 6 bases from V and 1 from J, leaving 13 bases between them. Here the CDR3 reads CASSPTTSSGANVLTF. The DNA for the CDR3 is TGTGCCAGCTCGCCTACTACCTCGTCTGGGGCCAACGTCCTGACTTTC.

V is TRBV7-3 and J is TRBJ2-1; 7 positions match TRBD2. J lost 9 bases, V lost 1 base, and 12 bases had no gene match. The CDR3 has 16 residues. Germline CDR1 and CDR2: SGHTA and FQGTGA. This chain's CDR3 is CASSLNAGAEVVEQFF. The CDR3 DNA sequence: TGTGCCAGCAGCTTAAACGCGGGAGCCGAGGTTGTTGAGCAGTTCTTC. Using reference TRBV7-3 and TRBJ2-1 for the parts outside the CDR3, the full variable domain is GAGVSQTPSNKVTEKGKYVELRCDPISGHTALYWYRQSLGQGPEFLIYFQGTGAADDSGLPNDRFFAVRPEGSVSTLKIQRTERGDSAVYLCASSLNAGAEVVEQFFGPGTRLTVL.

The rearrangement uses TRBV5-4 and TRBJ2-7; D possibly corresponds to TRBD1 (6 bases). The ends were cut back, 4 bases at V and 2 bases at J, with 13 bases in the middle. Germline assignment: CDR1 SGHNT and CDR2 YYREEE (reference sequence). The CDR3 is 14 residues long. The CDR3 DNA reads TGTGCCAGCAGCCCCTCCCGGACAGCCTACGAGCAGTACTTC. It yields the protein CASSPSRTAYEQYF.

This chain joins TRBV27 and TRBJ2-1, with 13 bases that match TRBD2. Per germline, CDR1 MNHEY and CDR2 SMNVEV (reference sequence). This CDR3 region has 21 residues. V shed 6 bases and J 7 bases; nucleotides not matched to a gene: 24. The CDR3 here is CASSFKGSGLAGRKAWNEQFF. The DNA for the CDR3 is TGTGCCAGCAGCTTTAAAGGATCGGGACTAGCGGGAAGGAAAGCATGGAATGAGCAGTTCTTC.

This chain joins TRBV14 and TRBJ2-3; tentative D call: TRBD2 (6 bases). Germline lookup yields CDR1 SGHDN and CDR2 FVKESK. There are 15 residues in the CDR3. Trimming removed 5 bases from V and 6 bases from J, with 18 bases in between. The CDR3 nucleotides are TGTGCCAGCAGCAACATTCGCGGGATAAGGGATACGCAGTATTTT. It codes for CASSNIRGIRDTQYF.

This rearrangement joins TRBV19 to TRBJ1-5, with D possibly being TRBD1 (5 bases). Trimming shortened V by 3 bases and J by 1 base, and 10 bases separated the two germline ends. The CDR3 contains 15 residues. CDR1 and CDR2 (germline): LNHDA, SQIVND (reference sequence). CDR3 in DNA: TGTGCCAGTAGTATTGGGGGTCCGAGCAATCAGCCCCAGCATTTT. Translated: CASSIGGPSNQPQHF.

This chain links TRBV30 with TRBJ2-7; D possibly corresponds to TRBD2 (6 bases). V was cut by 5 bases and J by 3 bases, with 17 bases left in between. The CDR3 runs 14 residues. Germline V gene data show CDR1 as GTSNPN and CDR2 as SVGIG (reference sequence). The CDR3 coding sequence is TGTGCCTGGGGTAAAGAGGCGGGATTCTACGAGCAGTACTTC. Translated: CAWGKEAGFYEQYF.

The chain recombines TRBV19 with TRBJ1-4; maybe TRBD1 (6 bases). The CDR3 loop spans 15 amino acids. Trimming cost V 4 bases and J 7 bases, with 16 bases left between them. Germline V gene sequence: CDR1 LNHDA, CDR2 SQIVND (reference sequence). The CDR3, as DNA: TGTGCCAGTAGTAGGGACGGGGGGGCCGGTGAAAAACTGTTTTTT. Its protein product is CASSRDGGAGEKLFF.

This chain links TRBV7-6 with TRBJ2-2, with D possibly being TRBD1 (6 bases). This CDR3 has 13 amino acids. V was shortened by 5 bases and J by 6 bases, with 10 bases between the two germline ends. Germline CDR1 is SGHVS and CDR2 is FNYEAQ. The CDR3 DNA reads TGTGCCAGCAGCCAACAGGGTCCCGGGGAGCTGTTTTTT. Translating gives CASSQQGPGELFF.

This clone has a handful of counts. V is TRBV27 and J is TRBJ1-5; 11 nucleotides line up with TRBD1. The V gene end was trimmed by 0 bases and the J gene end by 6 bases; junction bases not matched to a gene: 7. Germline assignment: CDR1 MNHEY and CDR2 SMNVEV (reference sequence). This CDR3 is built from 17 residues. For the CDR3, the DNA is TGTGCCAGCAGTTTATCCAGGACAGGGGGCTCCAGTCAGCCCCAGCATTTT. Its translation: CASSLSRTGGSSQPQHF.

The V gene is TRBV29-1, the J gene TRBJ1-2; D is perhaps TRBD1 (6 bases). Germline CDR1 and CDR2: SQVTM and ANQGSEA. Trimming pared 0 bases from V and 7 bases from J, leaving 15 bases between. The CDR3 has 14 residues. The CDR3 here is CSVEDRTVGAGYTF. The DNA of the CDR3 is TGCAGCGTTGAAGATAGGACAGTCGGGGCTGGCTACACCTTC.

V usage is TRBV5-1 and J usage is TRBJ2-3; D is ambiguous. The CDR3 covers 16 residues. Germline V gene sequence: CDR1 SGHRS, CDR2 YFSETQ. Between the trimmed V and J ends, which lost 0 bases and 1 base, there was a span of 12 bases. CDR3 region: CASSLDGRYGTDTQYF. CDR3 DNA sequence: TGCGCCAGCAGCTTGGACGGAAGGTACGGCACAGATACGCAGTATTTT.

The rearrangement uses TRBV18 and TRBJ2-1, with D possibly matching TRBD2 (6 bases). The germline gives CDR1 KGHSH, CDR2 LQKENI. The CDR3 runs to 16 residues. Between the trimmed V and J ends, which lost 3 bases and 7 bases, there was a span of 19 bases. For the CDR3, the DNA is TGTGCCAGCTCACCGGACACCGACTTGGGGGGAAATGAGCAGTTCTTC. It specifies CASSPDTDLGGNEQFF.

The chain links TRBV5-6 to TRBJ2-2, with D hard to call. From germline, CDR1 is SGHDT and CDR2 YYEEEE. The CDR3 spans 17 residues. V gave up 2 bases and J gave up 6 bases, with 20 bases separating them. In nucleotides, the CDR3 is TGTGCCAGCAGCTTAATCTTCATTCTCCCCACGGCCGGGGAGCTGTTTTTT. Amino acids: CASSLIFILPTAGELFF.

This clone ranks as medium-sized (0.01 to 0.1%). The rearrangement joins TRBV6-6 to TRBJ2-1, with D hard to call. Germline-derived CDR1 and CDR2 are MNHNY and SVGAGI (reference sequence). Trimming took 4 bases from V and 4 from J, leaving 5 bases between them. This CDR3 spans 12 amino acids. CDR3 sequence (DNA): TGTGCCAGCAGTTTCCCGTACAATGAGCAGTTCTTC. Translated, it gives CASSFPYNEQFF.

This chain joins TRBV5-4 and TRBJ2-7, with D unclear. The germline CDR1 and CDR2 sequences are SGHNT and YYREEE (reference sequence). The ends were cut back, 1 base at V and 1 base at J, with 6 bases in the middle. The CDR3 is 13 residues long. As DNA, the CDR3 is TGTGCCAGCAGCTTGTCACAGTCCTACGAGCAGTACTTC. The encoded protein is CASSLSQSYEQYF.

The chain links TRBV11-3 to TRBJ1-1; TRBD1 aligns across 7 bases. This CDR3 is 11 amino acids long. V lost 3 bases and J lost 11; bases outside the gene matches: 3. Germline V CDR1 and CDR2: SGHNT, YENEEA. CDR3 nucleotides: TGTGCCAGCAGCTTCGGCAGGGGGGCTTTCTTT. Amino acid sequence: CASSFGRGAFF. Supplemented by reference TRBV11-3 and TRBJ1-1, the full variable domain reads EAGVVQSPRYKIIEKKQPVAFWCNPISGHNTLYWYLQNLGQGPELLIRYENEEAVDDSQLPKDRFSAERLKGVDSTLKIQPAELGDSAVYLCASSFGRGAFFGQGTRLTVV.

CDR3 sequence reads: CASSPGTSRDYEQYF. The CDR3 DNA sequence: TGTGCCAGCAGCCCCGGGACTAGCCGCGACTACGAGCAGTACTTC. The chain carries TRBV4-2 and TRBJ2-7, with 9 bases lining up with TRBD2. J was trimmed by 3 bases and V by 4 bases; bases with no gene match: 7. Germline-derived CDR1 and CDR2 are LGHNA and YNFKEQ. The CDR3 contains 15 residues.

V and J are TRBV18 and TRBJ2-1, with 7 positions matching TRBD2. Germline V gives CDR1 KGHSH, CDR2 LQKENI. The CDR3 contains 12 residues. The J segment lost 12 bases and the V segment lost 3 bases, leaving 5 bases of the junction unmatched. CDR3 sequence (DNA): TGTGCCAGCTCACCTGCGGGGGATTGGCAGTTCTTC. Translating gives CASSPAGDWQFF.

This clone was observed a single time. CDR3 sequence reads: CAWSMGQGDTDTQYF. The CDR3, as DNA: TGTGCCTGGAGTATGGGACAGGGCGACACAGATACGCAGTATTTT. This chain links TRBV30 with TRBJ2-3, with TRBD1 matching over 9 bases. CDR1 and CDR2 (germline): GTSNPN, SVGIG (reference sequence). J lost 2 bases, V lost 2 bases, and 5 bases had no gene match. The CDR3 has 15 residues. The full variable domain, completed using reference TRBV30 and TRBJ2-3, is SQTIHQWPATLVQPVGSPLSLECTVEGTSNPNLYWYRQAAGRGLQLLFYSVGIGQISSEVPQNLSASRPQDRQFILSSKKLLLSDSGFYLCAWSMGQGDTDTQYFGPGTRLTVL.

Here the CDR3 reads CASSPSEPGRTDTQYF. The DNA of the CDR3 is TGTGCCAGCAGCCCGTCCGAGCCGGGTCGCACAGATACGCAGTATTTT. The chain links TRBV7-9 to TRBJ2-3; D gene ambiguous. The CDR3 loop spans 16 amino acids. Looked up from germline, CDR1 is SEHNR and CDR2 is FQNEAQ (reference sequence). Between the trimmed V and J ends, which lost 5 bases and 1 base, there was a span of 16 bases.

The chain has TRBV4-1 and TRBJ2-1; perhaps D is TRBD1 or TRBD2 (7 bases each). The length of the CDR3 is 14 residues. The V end was cut by 2 bases, the J end by 4 bases, with 9 bases between. Germline V gene sequence: CDR1 MGHRA, CDR2 YSYEKL. CDR3 bases: TGCGCCAGCAGCCAACAGGGGGGGTACAATGAGCAGTTCTTC. Residues: CASSQQGGYNEQFF.

This clone showed up just a few times. The chain employs TRBV5-8 and TRBJ1-1, with D unresolved. The CDR3 consists of 14 residues. The germline V gene has CDR1 SGHTS and CDR2 YDEGEE. Trimming pared 7 bases from V and 0 bases from J, leaving 13 bases between. CDR3 in amino acids: CASRPLSLNTEAFF. The DNA of the CDR3 is TGTGCCAGCCGGCCACTGAGTTTGAACACTGAAGCTTTCTTT. The entire variable domain, with the rest obtained from reference TRBV5-8 and TRBJ1-1, is as follows: EAGVTQSPTHLIKTRGQQATLRCSPISGHTSVYWYQQALGLGLQFLLWYDEGEERNRGNFPPRFSGRQFPNYSSELNVNALELEDSALYLCASRPLSLNTEAFFGQGTRLTVV.

The V and J genes are TRBV4-2 and TRBJ2-6; D assignment may be TRBD1 or TRBD2 (5 bases each). V was shortened by 0 bases and J by 3 bases, with 18 bases between the two germline ends. Germline CDR1 is LGHNA and CDR2 is YNFKEQ. CDR3 size: 19 residues. The CDR3 reads CASSQEGERGSGGANVLTF. The CDR3 DNA is TGTGCCAGCAGCCAAGAAGGGGAGAGGGGTTCGGGTGGGGCCAACGTCCTGACTTTC.

The CDR3 is CASRGIASNQPQHF. The CDR3 nucleotides are TGTGCCAGCAGAGGAATTGCTAGCAATCAGCCCCAGCATTTT. The rearrangement joins TRBV2 to TRBJ1-5, with D hard to call. Germline CDR1 SNHLY, CDR2 FYNNEI. V was pared by 6 bases and J by 0 bases, with 9 bases between. The CDR3 sequence is 14 residues long. The whole variable domain, filled in from reference TRBV2 and TRBJ1-5, reads EPEVTQTPSHQVTQMGQEVILRCVPISNHLYFYWYRQILGQKVEFLVSFYNNEISEKSEIFDDQFSVERPDGSNFTLKIRSTKLEDSAMYFCASRGIASNQPQHFGDGTRLSIL.

The chain joins TRBV6-6 to TRBJ1-5, with 8 positions matching TRBD1. Trimming cost V 5 bases and J 7 bases; bases outside gene matches: 4. Germline CDR1 reads MNHNY; CDR2 reads SVGAGI (reference sequence). This CDR3 has 13 amino acids. CDR3 nucleotides: TGTGCCAGCAGTCTGACAGGGGCCCAGCCCCAGCATTTT. It encodes CASSLTGAQPQHF.

The chain combines TRBV9 with TRBJ1-4; no firm D call. The germline CDR1 and CDR2 sequences are SGDLS and YYNGEE. Trimming took off 4 bases at V and 6 bases at J, with 13 bases between the two ends. This CDR3 spans 14 amino acids. CDR3 loop: CASSPLTSDEKLFF. In nucleotides, the CDR3 is TGTGCCAGCAGCCCCCTGACATCAGATGAAAAACTGTTTTTT. Full variable domain (remainder filled in from reference TRBV9 and TRBJ1-4): DSGVTQTPKHLITATGQRVTLRCSPRSGDLSVYWYQQSLDQGLQFLIQYYNGEERAKGNILERFSAQQFPDLHSELNLSSLELGDSALYFCASSPLTSDEKLFFGSGTQLSVL.